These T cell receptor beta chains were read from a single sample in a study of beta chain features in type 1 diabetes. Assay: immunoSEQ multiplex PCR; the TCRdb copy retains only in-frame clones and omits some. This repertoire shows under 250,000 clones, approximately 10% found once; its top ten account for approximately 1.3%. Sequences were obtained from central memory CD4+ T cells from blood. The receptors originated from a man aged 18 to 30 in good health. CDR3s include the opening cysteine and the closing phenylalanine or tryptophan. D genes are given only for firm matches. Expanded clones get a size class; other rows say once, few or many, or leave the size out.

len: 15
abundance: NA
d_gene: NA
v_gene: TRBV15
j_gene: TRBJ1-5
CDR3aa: CASSRDGEVDQPQHF
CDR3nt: TGTGCCTCCAGCAGAGACGGGGAGGTGGATCAGCCCCAGCATTTT

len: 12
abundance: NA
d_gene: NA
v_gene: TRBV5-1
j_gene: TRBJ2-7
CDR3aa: CASSLDLVEQYF
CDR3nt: TGCGCCAGCAGCTTGGATCTCGTCGAGCAGTACTTC

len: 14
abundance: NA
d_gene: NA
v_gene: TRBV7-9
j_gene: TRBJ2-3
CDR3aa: CASSLAAVTDTQYF
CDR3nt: TGTGCCAGCAGCTTAGCGGCGGTCACAGATACGCAGTATTTT

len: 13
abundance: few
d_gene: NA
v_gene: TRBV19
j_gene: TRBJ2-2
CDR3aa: CASSIQRTGELFF
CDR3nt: TGTGCCAGTAGTATCCAGCGCACCGGGGAGCTGTTTTTT

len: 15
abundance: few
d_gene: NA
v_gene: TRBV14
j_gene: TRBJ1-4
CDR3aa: CASSQFAATNEKLFF
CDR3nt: TGTGCCAGCAGCCAATTCGCTGCAACTAATGAAAAACTGTTTTTT

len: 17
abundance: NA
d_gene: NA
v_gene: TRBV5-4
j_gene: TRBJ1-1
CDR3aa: CASSRRGARSGNTEAFF
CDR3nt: TGTGCCAGCAGCCGTCGGGGGGCGAGGTCGGGGAACACTGAAGCTTTCTTT

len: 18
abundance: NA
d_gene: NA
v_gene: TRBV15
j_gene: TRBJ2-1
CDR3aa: CATSRVAGLLAGYNEQFF
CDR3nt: TGTGCCACCAGCAGAGTGGCGGGACTCCTCGCCGGTTACAATGAGCAGTTCTTC

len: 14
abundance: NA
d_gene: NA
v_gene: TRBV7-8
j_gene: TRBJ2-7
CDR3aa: CASSDGGRAYEQYF
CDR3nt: TGTGCCAGCAGCGACGGGGGCAGGGCCTACGAGCAGTACTTC

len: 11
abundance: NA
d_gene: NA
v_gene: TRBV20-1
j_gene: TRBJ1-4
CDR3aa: CRAIANEKLFF
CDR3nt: TGCAGGGCCATTGCTAATGAAAAACTGTTTTTT

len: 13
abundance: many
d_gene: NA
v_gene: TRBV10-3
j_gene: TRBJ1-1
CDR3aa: CAVRQYGGTEAFF
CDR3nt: TGTGCCGTACGACAGTATGGTGGGACTGAAGCTTTCTTT

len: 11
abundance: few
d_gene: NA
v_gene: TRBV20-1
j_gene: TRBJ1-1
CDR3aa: CSAMGWAEAFF
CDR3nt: TGCAGTGCTATGGGCTGGGCTGAAGCTTTCTTT

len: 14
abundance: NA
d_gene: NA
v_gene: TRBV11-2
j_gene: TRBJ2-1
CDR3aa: CASSRIRGWGEQFF
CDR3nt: TGTGCCAGCAGCCGGATCCGGGGGTGGGGTGAGCAGTTCTTC

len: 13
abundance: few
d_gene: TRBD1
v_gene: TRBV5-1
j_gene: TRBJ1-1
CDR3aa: CASSWTGDTEAFF
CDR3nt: TGCGCCAGCAGCTGGACAGGGGACACTGAAGCTTTCTTT

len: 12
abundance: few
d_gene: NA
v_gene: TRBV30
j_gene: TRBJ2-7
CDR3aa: CAWGLEPYEQYF
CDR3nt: TGTGCCTGGGGACTGGAGCCCTACGAGCAGTACTTC

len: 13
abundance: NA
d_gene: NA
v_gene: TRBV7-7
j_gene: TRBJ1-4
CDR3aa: CASSYRTGEKLFF
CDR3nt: TGTGCCAGCAGTTATAGAACAGGGGAAAAACTGTTTTTT

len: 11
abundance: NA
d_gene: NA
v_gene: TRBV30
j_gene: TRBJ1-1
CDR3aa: CAWRQRRGAFF
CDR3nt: TGTGCCTGGAGACAGCGCCGTGGGGCTTTCTTT

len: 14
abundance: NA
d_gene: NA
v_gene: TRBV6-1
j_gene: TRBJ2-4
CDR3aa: CASSEGSFADSQYF
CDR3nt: TGTGCCAGCAGTGAAGGGTCGTTCGCGGACAGCCAGTACTTC

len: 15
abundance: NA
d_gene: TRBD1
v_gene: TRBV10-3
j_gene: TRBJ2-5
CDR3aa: CAISDYRGYQETQYF
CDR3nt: TGTGCCATCAGTGATTACAGGGGATACCAAGAGACCCAGTACTTC

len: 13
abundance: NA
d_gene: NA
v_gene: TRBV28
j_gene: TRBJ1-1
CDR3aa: CASNEKGRAEAFF
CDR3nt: TGTGCCAGCAATGAGAAAGGGAGGGCTGAAGCTTTCTTT

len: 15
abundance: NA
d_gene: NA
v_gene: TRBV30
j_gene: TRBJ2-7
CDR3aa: CAWRISGTHTYEQYF
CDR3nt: TGTGCCTGGAGGATCTCCGGGACACACACCTACGAGCAGTACTTC

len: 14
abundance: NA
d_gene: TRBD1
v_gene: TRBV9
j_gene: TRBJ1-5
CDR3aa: CASSVARQGGPQHF
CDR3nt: TGTGCCAGCAGCGTAGCTAGACAGGGGGGTCCCCAGCATTTT

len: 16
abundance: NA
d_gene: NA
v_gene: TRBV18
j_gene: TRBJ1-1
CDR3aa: CASSLHPFSMNTEAFF
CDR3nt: TGTGCCAGCTCACTCCACCCGTTCAGCATGAACACTGAAGCTTTCTTT

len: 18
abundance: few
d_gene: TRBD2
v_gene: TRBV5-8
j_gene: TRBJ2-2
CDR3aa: CASSLHEWSGSKDGELFF
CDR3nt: TGTGCCAGCAGCTTGCACGAGTGGAGCGGGAGCAAGGACGGGGAGCTGTTTTTT

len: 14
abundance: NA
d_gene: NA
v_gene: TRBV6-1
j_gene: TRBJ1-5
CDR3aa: CASRRVGGNQPQHF
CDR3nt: TGTGCCAGTAGGCGGGTAGGGGGCAATCAGCCCCAGCATTTT